Presented here are 31 T cell receptor beta chains from one specimen sequenced in a study of T-cell reconstitution after alpha-beta-depleted transplantation in children. TCRbeta library preparation incorporated unique molecular identifiers. In TCRdb, the PCR reads were re-called with MiXCR into one record per CDR3 protein. The data hold hundreds of thousands of distinct CDR3 sequences, with 10% to 15% observed a single time. Material: PBMCs, obtained before TCRalphabeta/CD19-depleted stem cell transplant. These receptors all stem from a girl aged 2 to 9 with congenital amegakaryocytic thrombocytopenia, due to receive a stem cell transplant.

This clonotype was observed a few times. The chain links TRBV24-1 to TRBJ2-6, with D perhaps TRBD1 (6 bases). The germline CDR1 and CDR2 sequences are KGHDR and SFDVKD. This CDR3 spans 15 amino acids. Trimming left V 7 bases short and J 0 bases short, with 9 bases between. The CDR3 sequence: CATRDSSSGANVLTF. In DNA form, the CDR3 reads TGTGCCACCAGGGACAGTAGCTCTGGGGCCAACGTCCTGACTTTC.

A remark on this clonotype: A read error is possible here, since a much larger clone lies one base away. The CDR3 bases are TGTGCCAGCAGCTCAAAACGGGACAACATATATTTT. Protein: CASSSKRDNIYF. The genes are TRBV7-8 and TRBJ1-3, with D tentatively TRBD1 (6 bases). Trimming pared 4 bases from V and 12 bases from J, leaving 13 bases between. Germline-derived CDR1 and CDR2 are SGHVS and FQNEAQ. This CDR3 is built from 12 residues.

For this clonotype: Germline and junction disagree at one end, which may indicate a read error. The chain combines TRBV29-1 with TRBJ2-1; 11 nucleotides align to TRBD2. The V gene's germline CDR1 is SQVTM and CDR2 ANQGSEA. The CDR3 sequence is 15 residues long. The chain's CDR3 is CSVDTGLADYIEQFF. The CDR3 region has the DNA TGCAGCGTTGATACGGGACTAGCGGATTACATTGAGCAGTTCTTC.

Ten or more counts support this clonotype. The V gene is TRBV5-1, the J gene TRBJ2-3; possibly TRBD2 for D (6 bases). V lost 0 bases, J lost 0 bases, and 14 bases lay in between. Germline CDR1 reads SGHRS; CDR2 reads YFSETQ. The CDR3 loop spans 17 amino acids. The CDR3 coding sequence is TGCGCCAGCAGCTTGGGGCTTAGCGGCCTTAGCACAGATACGCAGTATTTT. As protein: CASSLGLSGLSTDTQYF.

This clonotype was observed many times. The chain has TRBV20-1 and TRBJ2-5; 9 bases are a match to TRBD2. The germline gives CDR1 DFQATT, CDR2 SNEGSKA (reference sequence). The CDR3 runs to 13 residues. V shed 1 base, J shed 3 bases, and the junction held 0 bases outside the gene matches. The CDR3 here is CSARVAGEETQYF. The CDR3 coding sequence is TGCAGTGCTAGAGTAGCGGGAGAAGAGACCCAGTACTTC.

The table lists this clonotype with a few counts. The V gene is TRBV20-1, the J gene TRBJ2-3, with D uncertain. The CDR3 covers 13 residues. V dropped 5 bases and J dropped 6 bases, with 15 bases sitting between them. The germline gives CDR1 DFQATT, CDR2 SNEGSKA (reference sequence). CDR3 DNA: TGCAGTGCTCAAGGTCCCCCTAAGGATACGCAGTATTTT. This codes for CSAQGPPKDTQYF.

This clonotype was observed a handful of times. The chain joins TRBV3-1 to TRBJ2-5; TRBD1 is a possible D gene (5 bases). Germline lookup yields CDR1 LGHDT and CDR2 YNNKEL (reference sequence). Trimming left V 10 bases short and J 0 bases short, with 6 bases between. This CDR3 region has 11 residues. CDR3 sequence: CATGNQETQYF. DNA of the CDR3: TGTGCCACAGGGAACCAAGAGACCCAGTACTTC.

This clonotype was seen only a few times. This chain links TRBV12-3 or TRBV12-4 with TRBJ2-7; tentatively, D is TRBD1 (6 bases). V was cut by 7 bases and J by 2 bases, with 18 bases left in between. This CDR3 region has 15 residues. The CDR3 sequence: CASTPWPDRPYEQYF. DNA for the CDR3: TGTGCCAGCACCCCTTGGCCGGACAGACCCTACGAGCAGTACTTC.

The chain recombines TRBV29-1 with TRBJ2-7; weak D call: TRBD1 (5 bases). The CDR3 length is 12 residues. With 5 bases removed from V and 3 bases from J, the gap between germline ends came to 11 bases. The germline V gene encodes CDR1 SQVTM and CDR2 ANQGSEA. The CDR3 coding sequence is TGCAGCGTTCGGACATTATTCTACGAGCAGTACTTC. It specifies CSVRTLFYEQYF.

The chain has TRBV12-3 or TRBV12-4 and TRBJ2-1; possibly TRBD2 for D (5 bases). The ends were cut back, 1 base at V and 10 bases at J, with 17 bases in the middle. The CDR3 is 15 residues long. CDR3 residues: CASSLEPGVGEEQFF. CDR3 DNA sequence: TGTGCCAGCAGTTTAGAACCCGGGGTGGGAGAGGAGCAGTTCTTC.

This clonotype was picked up many times. This sequence joins TRBV5-1 and TRBJ2-1; a possible D gene is TRBD2 (6 bases). This CDR3 is 14 amino acids long. Trimming left V 1 base short and J 3 bases short, with 8 bases between. Looked up from germline, CDR1 is SGHRS and CDR2 is YFSETQ. The CDR3 DNA sequence: TGCGCCAGCAGCTTGAAGGACTACTACAATGAGCAGTTCTTC. It yields the protein CASSLKDYYNEQFF.

The chain recombines TRBV12-3 or TRBV12-4 with TRBJ2-6, with D possibly being TRBD1 (6 bases). V gave up 1 base and J gave up 2 bases, with 9 bases separating them. CDR3 length: 16 residues. This chain's CDR3 is CASSLVPGAGANVLTF. CDR3 DNA: TGTGCCAGCAGTTTAGTGCCAGGGGCTGGGGCCAACGTCCTGACTTTC.

Many counts were recorded for this clonotype. This chain joins TRBV20-1 and TRBJ1-5; the D is unclear. CDR1 is DFQATT and CDR2 is SNEGSKA in the germline V gene (reference sequence). The CDR3 has 11 amino acids. CDR3 in DNA: TGCAGGGAAATGAGCAATCAGCCCCAGCATTTT. It encodes CREMSNQPQHF.

The chain has TRBV10-3 and TRBJ2-4, with 7 bases aligning to TRBD2. J gave up 8 bases and V 0 bases, and 10 bases lay outside the gene matches. The CDR3 is 16 amino acids. The germline CDR1 and CDR2 sequences are ENHRY and SYGVKD. Here the CDR3 reads CAISESGEKGRDIQYF. The DNA of the CDR3 is TGTGCCATCAGTGAGTCCGGAGAAAAGGGGAGGGACATTCAGTACTTC.

This clonotype was counted ten times or more. The V and J genes are TRBV25-1 and TRBJ1-4, with D possibly TRBD1 on 6 matching bases. This CDR3 region has 16 residues. V was shortened by 2 bases and J by 7 bases, with 17 bases between the two germline ends. Germline V gives CDR1 MGHDK, CDR2 SYGVNS. CDR3 DNA sequence: TGTGCCAGCAGTGAAGTCGGGACACCGGGTGGTGAAAAACTGTTTTTT. This translates into CASSEVGTPGGEKLFF.

This clonotype was seen repeatedly, ten times or more. This chain links TRBV10-2 with TRBJ1-5; D not certain. From germline, CDR1 is WSHSY and CDR2 SAAADI. The ends were cut back, 7 bases at V and 1 base at J, with 8 bases in the middle. CDR3 length: 13 amino acids. The CDR3 DNA follows: TGCGCCAGCACGGATATCAGCAATCAGCCCCAGCATTTT. This sequence encodes CASTDISNQPQHF.

This clonotype appeared a few times. This chain connects TRBV11-1 to TRBJ2-1; perhaps TRBD2 as D (6 bases). Germline CDR1 SGHAT, CDR2 FQDESV (reference sequence). V was trimmed by 0 bases and J by 2 bases, leaving 23 bases between them. This CDR3 contains 20 residues. CDR3 amino acids: CASSLARLVRKETPYNEQFF. The CDR3 nucleotides read TGTGCCAGCAGCTTAGCAAGACTAGTGCGGAAGGAGACCCCCTACAATGAGCAGTTCTTC.

This clonotype has only a few counts. The chain employs TRBV3-1 and TRBJ2-7; D is unclear. The germline V and J ends were trimmed by 0 bases and 3 bases, with 6 bases remaining between them. The CDR3 covers 13 residues. Germline V CDR1 and CDR2: LGHDT, YNNKEL (reference sequence). The CDR3 here is CASSQEVSYEQYF. The CDR3 nucleotides read TGTGCCAGCAGCCAAGAAGTTAGCTACGAGCAGTACTTC.

This clonotype appeared a few times. The CDR3 DNA reads TGTGCCAGCAGCTCCCCCTTGGGCAAAAACATTCAGTACTTC. This encodes CASSSPLGKNIQYF. This chain joins TRBV12-3 or TRBV12-4 and TRBJ2-4; D uncertain. The CDR3 length is 14 residues. Trimming removed 6 bases at V and 3 bases at J, with 12 bases between.

This clonotype was recorded at least ten times. The J gene is TRBJ2-2, the V gene TRBV29-1, with D possibly matching TRBD1 (5 bases). Trimming removed 3 bases at V and 3 bases at J, with 11 bases between. The CDR3 extends over 14 amino acids. CDR1 and CDR2 from the germline V gene are SQVTM and ANQGSEA. Written as DNA, the CDR3 is TGCAGCGTTGAGAAGGGGCTCCACACCGGGGAGCTGTTTTTT. Its translation: CSVEKGLHTGELFF.

This clonotype was recorded at least ten times. V gene TRBV25-1 combines with J gene TRBJ1-2; perhaps TRBD1 as D (5 bases). Trimming removed 3 bases from V and 8 bases from J, with 13 bases in between. The CDR3 spans 13 residues. Germline CDR1 and CDR2: MGHDK and SYGVNS. CDR3 nucleotides: TGTGCCAGCAGTGATGTGGGGCGAAACGGCTACACCTTC. This sequence encodes CASSDVGRNGYTF.

With respect to this clonotype: One junction end does not reproduce the germline sequence, and a read error may be involved. This chain uses TRBV5-5 with TRBJ1-2, with unresolved D. Germline V gene lookup returns CDR1 SGHKS and CDR2 YYEKEE (reference sequence). The CDR3 loop spans 11 amino acids. The chain's CDR3 is CASSLDFGDTF. CDR3 nucleotides: TGTGCCAGCAGCTTGGATTTTGGCGACACCTTC.

This clonotype was seen at least ten times. J is TRBJ2-7 and V is TRBV7-9; 8 bases map to TRBD1. Germline CDR1 is SEHNR and CDR2 is FQNEAQ (reference sequence). The V gene end was trimmed by 4 bases and the J gene end by 2 bases; junction bases not matched to a gene: 7. The CDR3 sequence is 15 residues long. CDR3 sequence: CASSSRWGQAYEQYF. The CDR3 bases are TGTGCCAGCAGCTCGCGGTGGGGACAGGCCTACGAGCAGTACTTC.

This clonotype was picked up many times. The DNA of the CDR3 is TGCGCCAGCCGAGGGACAGGCCAAGATTCACCCCTCCACTTT. This gives the protein CASRGTGQDSPLHF. The chain links TRBV5-1 to TRBJ1-6; 8 nucleotides line up with TRBD1. The length of the CDR3 is 14 residues. Germline V gene sequence: CDR1 SGHRS, CDR2 YFSETQ. The junction had 8 bases not matched to a gene; V was cut back by 7 bases and J by 8 bases.

The chain couples TRBV7-2 to TRBJ2-1, with D perhaps TRBD2 (6 bases). The CDR3 spans 16 residues. Germline lookup yields CDR1 SGHTA and CDR2 FQGNSA. The V end lost 5 bases, the J end lost 4 bases, and 18 bases lay between the germline ends. The CDR3 loop is CASSPPFGLAYNEQFF. In DNA, the CDR3 is TGTGCCAGCAGCCCACCTTTCGGCCTAGCGTACAATGAGCAGTTCTTC.

The rearrangement joins TRBV5-5 to TRBJ2-2, with 14 bases aligning to TRBD2. V trimming: 4 bases; J trimming: 7 bases; junction bases outside the gene matches: 12. Per the germline V gene, CDR1 is SGHKS and CDR2 is YYEKEE (reference sequence). This CDR3 contains 18 residues. CDR3 DNA sequence: TGTGCCAGCAGCGCAGGACTAGCGGGAGGCATTGGCATCGGGGAGCTGTTTTTT. This gives the protein CASSAGLAGGIGIGELFF.

Ten or more counts support this clonotype. This rearrangement joins TRBV6-1 to TRBJ1-2, with 8 bases that match TRBD1. V was pared by 5 bases and J by 8 bases, with 10 bases of the junction left unmatched. The germline V gene has CDR1 MNHNS and CDR2 SASEGT. The CDR3 runs 14 residues. This CDR3 is CASSLGTGWFGYTF. The DNA for the CDR3 is TGTGCCAGCAGTCTCGGGACAGGTTGGTTCGGCTACACCTTC.

This clonotype occurred many times. The genes are TRBV6-6 and TRBJ2-3; D is ambiguous. Trimming pared 3 bases from V and 4 bases from J, leaving 5 bases between. Per the germline V gene, CDR1 is MNHNY and CDR2 is SVGAGI (reference sequence). The CDR3 length is 12 residues. The CDR3 protein is CASSYRSDTQYF. The CDR3 coding sequence is TGTGCCAGCAGTTATCGTTCAGATACGCAGTATTTT.

For the CDR3, the DNA is TGCGCCAGCAGCGTGGGGGCGAGCGGGGCCAACGTCCTGACTTTC. Translated: CASSVGASGANVLTF. V is TRBV5-1 and J is TRBJ2-6; the D gene is possibly TRBD1 (6 bases). This CDR3 is 15 amino acids long. V was cut by 4 bases and J by 4 bases, with 12 bases left in between. Looked up from germline, CDR1 is SGHRS and CDR2 is YFSETQ.

This clonotype was detected only a few times. J is TRBJ2-7 and V is TRBV28; a weak D match, TRBD1 (6 bases). V gave up 5 bases and J gave up 7 bases, with 21 bases separating them. CDR1 MDHEN and CDR2 SYDVKM come from the germline V gene. The CDR3 runs to 15 residues. CDR3 amino acids: CASSLGSAHRVEQYF. CDR3 DNA sequence: TGTGCCAGCAGTCTAGGGTCAGCACACAGGGTTGAGCAGTACTTC.

V usage is TRBV10-3 and J usage is TRBJ2-1, with 16 positions matching TRBD2. The ends lost 7 bases at V and 9 bases at J; junction bases unmatched: 6. This CDR3 region has 15 residues. From germline, CDR1 is ENHRY and CDR2 SYGVKD. The CDR3: CAINPGTSGRGEQFF. CDR3 nucleotides: TGTGCCATCAACCCCGGGACTAGCGGGAGGGGTGAGCAGTTCTTC.